Listed below are T cell receptor beta chains from one sample, sequenced in a study of glioma-infiltrating T cells after dendritic cell vaccination. Repertoires were generated with immunoSEQ multiplex PCR, while TCRdb's copy carries only in-frame clones and drops some. The repertoire includes some 38,000 clones, about 80% of them detected once, and over 6.5% sits in the top ten. Source: blood, taken before dendritic cell vaccination. All receptors come from a human donor with glioblastoma. The CDR3 runs from the conserved cysteine through the conserved F or W. Each record gives: D gene, V gene, J gene, clone size, CDR3 DNA, CDR3 protein. The D gene is left open where the match is weak. The size entry is marked missing in some rows and otherwise reads once, few, many or a size class.

TRBD1,TRBV19,TRBJ2-1,-,TGTGCCAGTAGTACCTCACACGAGCCGGGACAGGGAAATGAGCAGTTCTTC,CASSTSHEPGQGNEQFF
TRBD1,TRBV5-4,TRBJ2-1,-,TGTGCCAGCAGCTCGGCCCAGGGGGCTTCTGGGGATGAGCAGTTCTTC,CASSSAQGASGDEQFF
TRBD1,TRBV5-8,TRBJ2-1,-,TGTGCCAGCAGCTTTCGGGACAGGCCAGGTGAGCAGTTCTTC,CASSFRDRPGEQFF
-,TRBV4-3,TRBJ1-3,-,TGCGCCAGCAGCCTCGGGGAAGGGGGAAACACCATATATTTT,CASSLGEGGNTIYF
TRBD1,TRBV19,TRBJ1-6,-,TGTGCCAGTAGTCTCCGGGACAGGGACTCACCCCTCCACTTT,CASSLRDRDSPLHF
TRBD1,TRBV6-5,TRBJ2-3,-,TGTGCCAGCAGTACCCGGACAGGGGGCCAGCGTACGCAGTATTTT,CASSTRTGGQRTQYF
TRBD1,TRBV27,TRBJ2-5,-,TGTGCCAGCAGTCGACCCAACAGGGGAGAGACCCAGTACTTC,CASSRPNRGETQYF
TRBD1,TRBV27,TRBJ2-7,-,TGTGCCAGCCGGATACAGGGGGCGAACATCTACGAGCAGTACTTC,CASRIQGANIYEQYF
-,TRBV27,TRBJ2-1,-,TGTGCCAGCCGGGACTCGAACGACAATGAGCAGTTCTTC,CASRDSNDNEQFF
-,TRBV19,TRBJ1-5,-,TGTGCCAGTAGTAAATATCCGCCAGGGGCAGGCAATCAGCCCCAGCATTTT,CASSKYPPGAGNQPQHF
-,TRBV7-8,TRBJ2-3,-,TGTGCCAGCAGCCCAGCGGTCCCAACTGGGGTAGATACGCAGTATTTT,CASSPAVPTGVDTQYF
TRBD2,TRBV30,TRBJ2-2,-,TGTGCCTGGGGCGGACTAGTGGACACCGGGGAGCTGTTTTTT,CAWGGLVDTGELFF
TRBD2,TRBV10-3,TRBJ2-1,-,TGTGCCACCCGTAGCGGGGGGATCTACAATGAGCAGTTCTTC,CATRSGGIYNEQFF
-,TRBV7-6,TRBJ1-1,-,TGTGCCAGCAGCTTACCAGGGGTGAACACTGAAGCTTTCTTT,CASSLPGVNTEAFF
-,TRBV18,TRBJ2-7,-,TGTGCCAGCTCACCACGGCAGGGAAACTACGAGCAGTACTTC,CASSPRQGNYEQYF
-,TRBV6-5,TRBJ2-7,-,TGTGCCAGCAGTTATGACGGGAGCTCCTACGAGCAGTACTTC,CASSYDGSSYEQYF
TRBD2,TRBV2,TRBJ2-7,-,TGTGCCAGCAGGACTAGCGGCTACGAGCAGTACTTC,CASRTSGYEQYF
TRBD1,TRBV5-1,TRBJ1-2,-,TGCGCCAGCAGCTCCGGACAGGGCCCCTATGGCTACACCTTC,CASSSGQGPYGYTF
TRBD1,TRBV19,TRBJ2-7,-,TGTGCCAGTAGTACCTTTACACAGGGGTCCGAGCAGTACTTC,CASSTFTQGSEQYF
-,TRBV9,TRBJ2-5,-,TGTGCCAGCAGCGTAGCCCCCACAGGGCTAGGGGAGACCCAGTACTTC,CASSVAPTGLGETQYF
TRBD1,TRBV5-1,TRBJ1-2,-,TGCGCCAGCAGCTCCGGGACAGGGGGCGCCTATGGCTACACCTTC,CASSSGTGGAYGYTF
-,TRBV30,TRBJ1-1,-,TGTGCCTGGAGTGCCTTCAACACTGAAGCTTTCTTT,CAWSAFNTEAFF
TRBD2,TRBV7-2,TRBJ2-1,-,TGTGCCAGCAACACCCGGGGGGGCGACAATGAGCAGTTCTTC,CASNTRGGDNEQFF
-,TRBV6-5,TRBJ2-1,once,TGTGCCAGCAGGGAACAGGGATTTTATGAGCAGTTCTTC,CASREQGFYEQFF
TRBD1,TRBV29-1,TRBJ2-4,-,TGCAGCGTTCAGACAGGGTTTGAGATTCAGTACTTC,CSVQTGFEIQYF
TRBD1,TRBV6-6,TRBJ1-5,once,TGTGCCAGCAGTTCCACAGGGGGCAATCAGCCCCAGCATTTT,CASSSTGGNQPQHF
-,TRBV7-8,TRBJ2-5,-,TGTGCCAGCAGCTTATACCAGCGCCCGGCGGGTACGGAGACCCAGTACTTC,CASSLYQRPAGTETQYF
-,TRBV25-1,TRBJ2-4,few,TGTGCCAGCAGAAACCGGGACATTCAGTACTTC,CASRNRDIQYF
TRBD1,TRBV2,TRBJ2-3,-,TGTGCCAGCAGTAGACAGGGGGCCAGTGCGGATACGCAGTATTTT,CASSRQGASADTQYF
-,TRBV5-4,TRBJ2-5,-,TGTGCCAGCAGCTTTGGGGTATCTGGGGGGAAGGGGGAGACCCAGTACTTC,CASSFGVSGGKGETQYF
TRBD2,TRBV28,TRBJ2-1,-,TGTGCCAGCAGTCCTCTAGCGGGGGGCTGGTACAATGAGCAGTTCTTC,CASSPLAGGWYNEQFF
-,TRBV6-5,TRBJ1-1,-,TGTGCCAGCAGCACGTTTCTAGTGAACACTGAAGCTTTCTTT,CASSTFLVNTEAFF
-,TRBV6-4,TRBJ2-3,-,TGTGCCAGCAGTGCCACAGCGGGTAGCACAGATACGCAGTATTTT,CASSATAGSTDTQYF
TRBD1,TRBV6-1,TRBJ2-5,-,TGTGCCAGCAGTGATCTCTTACAGGGGGCTCGGGAGACCCAGTACTTC,CASSDLLQGARETQYF
TRBD1,TRBV19,TRBJ1-2,-,TGTGCCAGTACCCCTGGGGCAGGGGGGAGATATGGCTACACCTTC,CASTPGAGGRYGYTF
TRBD2,TRBV9,TRBJ2-2,-,TGTGCCAGCCGGAGCGGGGGGACGATTAACACCGGGGAGCTGTTTTTT,CASRSGGTINTGELFF
-,TRBV30,TRBJ1-5,-,TGTGCCTGGAGCGCTTATAGCAATCAACCCCAGCATTTT,CAWSAYSNQPQHF
-,TRBV7-6,TRBJ2-2,-,TGTGCCAGCAGGTCCACTCCGGACACCGGGGAGCTGTTTTTT,CASRSTPDTGELFF
TRBD1,TRBV4-2,TRBJ1-5,-,TGTGCCAGCAGCCAAGAAGGGACAGCAAATCAGCCCCAGCATTTT,CASSQEGTANQPQHF
TRBD1,TRBV6-5,TRBJ1-6,-,TGTGCCAGCGCGGGACAGGGCAATTCACCCCTCCACTTT,CASAGQGNSPLHF
TRBD2,TRBV15,TRBJ2-7,-,TGTGCCACCAGCAGAGGACTAGCTACCTCCTACGAGCAGTACTTC,CATSRGLATSYEQYF
TRBD1,TRBV10-3,TRBJ2-7,-,TGTGCCATCAATCCGGGACAGGGTACCCACTACGAGCAGTACTTC,CAINPGQGTHYEQYF
TRBD2,TRBV11-3,TRBJ2-3,-,TGTGCCAGCAGCTACCTAGCGGGGGTTATAGATACGCAGTATTTT,CASSYLAGVIDTQYF
TRBD1,TRBV11-1,TRBJ1-1,once,TGTGCCAGCAGCTCCTTAGGTTGGACAGGGGGCTTATGGACTGAAGCTTTCTTT,CASSSLGWTGGLWTEAFF
TRBD2,TRBV19,TRBJ2-1,-,TGTGCCAGTAGTATAGAGGGACTACCCAACAATGAGCAGTTCTTC,CASSIEGLPNNEQFF
TRBD1,TRBV11-2,TRBJ2-7,-,TGTGCCAGCAGCTTCCTCCGTTTGCTCGGGACAGGGATCTCCTACGAGCAGTACTTC,CASSFLRLLGTGISYEQYF
-,TRBV6-6,TRBJ1-1,few,TGTGCCAGCAGTCCCCATGGACAGAAGAACACTGAAGCTTTCTTT,CASSPHGQKNTEAFF
-,TRBV9,TRBJ2-6,-,TGTGCCAGCAGCCCGGGAGACAACTCTGGGGCCAACGTCCTGACTTTC,CASSPGDNSGANVLTF
-,TRBV28,TRBJ2-5,few,TGTGCCAGCAGTTTTTGGGGGCAGTTGGACTTC,CASSFWGQLDF
-,TRBV5-1,TRBJ1-2,-,TGCGCCAGCAGCTTGGTCCCAGGGAAGGGCTATGGCTACACCTTC,CASSLVPGKGYGYTF
TRBD1,TRBV4-1,TRBJ1-3,once,TGCGCCAGCAGCCAAGTCGTCGGACAGGGAAAACAGAGACTCTCTGGAAACACCATATATTTT,CASSQVVGQGKQRLSGNTIYF
TRBD1,TRBV5-1,TRBJ2-1,-,TGCGCCAGCAGCCCGACAGGGGGTCTCCACAATGAGCAGTTCTTC,CASSPTGGLHNEQFF
TRBD2,TRBV25-1,TRBJ2-5,-,TGTGCCAGCAGTGGCGGGGGGCGTGGGACCCAGTACTTC,CASSGGGRGTQYF
-,TRBV10-2,TRBJ2-2,-,TGCGCCAGCAGTGATAGAACAGGGCGAGGTTGGACCGGGGAGCTGTTTTTT,CASSDRTGRGWTGELFF
TRBD1,TRBV27,TRBJ1-2,-,TGTGCCAGCAGCTCTCCTGGGACAGATTCCCCTAACTATGGCTACACCTTC,CASSSPGTDSPNYGYTF